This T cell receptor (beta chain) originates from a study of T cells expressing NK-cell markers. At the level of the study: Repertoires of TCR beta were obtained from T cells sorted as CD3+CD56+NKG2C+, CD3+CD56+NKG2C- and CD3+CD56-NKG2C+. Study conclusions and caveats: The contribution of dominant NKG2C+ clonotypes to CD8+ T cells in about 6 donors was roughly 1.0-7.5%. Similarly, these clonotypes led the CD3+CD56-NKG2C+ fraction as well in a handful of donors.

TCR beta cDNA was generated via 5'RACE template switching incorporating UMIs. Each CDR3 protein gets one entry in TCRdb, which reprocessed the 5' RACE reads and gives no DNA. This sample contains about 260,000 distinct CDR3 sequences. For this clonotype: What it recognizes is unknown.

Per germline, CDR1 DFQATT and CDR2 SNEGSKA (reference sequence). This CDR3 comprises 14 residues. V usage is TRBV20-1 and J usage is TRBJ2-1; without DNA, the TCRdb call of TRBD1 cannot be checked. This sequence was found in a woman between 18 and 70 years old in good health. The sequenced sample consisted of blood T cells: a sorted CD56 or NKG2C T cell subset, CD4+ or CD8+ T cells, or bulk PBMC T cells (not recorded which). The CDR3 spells CSAKRAGDYNEQFF.